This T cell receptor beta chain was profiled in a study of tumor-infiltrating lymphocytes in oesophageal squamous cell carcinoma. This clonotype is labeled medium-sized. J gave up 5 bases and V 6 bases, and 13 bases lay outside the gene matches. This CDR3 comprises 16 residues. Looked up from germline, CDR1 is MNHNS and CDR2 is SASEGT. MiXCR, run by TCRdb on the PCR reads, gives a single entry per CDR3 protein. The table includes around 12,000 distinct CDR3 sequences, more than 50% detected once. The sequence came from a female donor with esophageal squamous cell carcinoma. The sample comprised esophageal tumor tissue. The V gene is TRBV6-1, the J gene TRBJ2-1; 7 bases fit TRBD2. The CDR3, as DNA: TGTGCCAGCAGCTGGGGGGGGAAGGCATTTAACAATGAGCAGTTCTTC. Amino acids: CASSWGGKAFNNEQFF.